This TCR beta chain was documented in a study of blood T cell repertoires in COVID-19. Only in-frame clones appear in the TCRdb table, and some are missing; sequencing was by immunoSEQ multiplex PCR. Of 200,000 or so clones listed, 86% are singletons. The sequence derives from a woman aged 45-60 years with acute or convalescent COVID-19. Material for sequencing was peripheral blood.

CDR3 in DNA: TGCAGCATCGGGGGGCAGTATGAAAAACTGTTTTTT. This encodes CSIGGQYEKLFF. The rearrangement joins TRBV29-1 to TRBJ1-4; maybe TRBD1 (6 bases). The CDR3 runs 12 residues. Looked up from germline, CDR1 is SQVTM and CDR2 is ANQGSEA. Trimming left V 8 bases short and J 6 bases short, with 13 bases between. Based on the CDR3 plus reference TRBV29-1 and TRBJ1-4, the full variable domain is SAVISQKPSRDICQRGTSLTIQCQVDSQVTMMFWYRQQPGQSLTLIATANQGSEATYESGFVIDKFPISRPNLTFSTLTVSNMSPEDSSIYLCSIGGQYEKLFFGSGTQLSVL.